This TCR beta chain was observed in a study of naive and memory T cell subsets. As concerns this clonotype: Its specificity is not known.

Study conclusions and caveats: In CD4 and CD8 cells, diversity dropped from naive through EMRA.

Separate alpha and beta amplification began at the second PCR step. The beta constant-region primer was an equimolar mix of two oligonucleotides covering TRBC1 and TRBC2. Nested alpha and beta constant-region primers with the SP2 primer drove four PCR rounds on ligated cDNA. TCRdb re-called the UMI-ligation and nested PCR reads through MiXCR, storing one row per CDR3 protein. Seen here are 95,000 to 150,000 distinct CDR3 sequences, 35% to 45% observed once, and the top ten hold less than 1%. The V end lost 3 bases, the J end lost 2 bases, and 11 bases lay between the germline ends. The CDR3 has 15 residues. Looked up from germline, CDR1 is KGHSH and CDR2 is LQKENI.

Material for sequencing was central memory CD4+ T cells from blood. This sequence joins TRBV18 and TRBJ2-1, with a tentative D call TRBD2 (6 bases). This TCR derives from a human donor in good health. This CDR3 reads CASSPTAGTYNEQFF. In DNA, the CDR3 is TGTGCCAGCTCACCCACGGCGGGAACCTACAATGAGCAGTTCTTC.